The 20 T cell receptor beta chains in this list originate from one sample, sequenced in a study of T cell clones after liver transplantation. Using immunoSEQ multiplex PCR, the repertoire was profiled, and TCRdb retains in-frame clones only, with some absent. The sample lists tens of thousands of clones, less than 85% occurring once. This specimen consisted of CD4+ T cells from blood, obtained at the 22-month timepoint. The receptors shown here come from a human patient who received a liver transplant. Some of the T cells may derive from the graft donor.

The V call is TRBV5-1, the J call TRBJ2-3, with TRBD1 matching over 7 bases. Germline values: CDR1 SGHRS, CDR2 YFSETQ. CDR3 length: 16 amino acids. Trimming at V came to 7 bases and at J to 2 bases, leaving 13 bases not matched to a gene. CDR3 amino acids: CASAAGTGTDTDTQYF. The DNA for the CDR3 is TGCGCCAGCGCAGCAGGAACAGGGACAGACACAGATACGCAGTATTTT.

CDR3 loop: CATNTPTGSGNTIYF. In nucleotides, the CDR3 is TGTGCCACGAATACACCGACAGGCTCTGGAAACACCATATATTTT. The chain links TRBV19 to TRBJ1-3, with TRBD1 as a possible D gene (6 bases). The germline gives CDR1 LNHDA, CDR2 SQIVND (reference sequence). V was clipped by 10 bases and J by 0 bases, with 16 bases between them. The CDR3 is 15 amino acids.

The gene calls are TRBV4-3 and TRBJ2-1; 7 bases align to TRBD1. After removal of 4 bases from V and 8 bases from J, the junction contained 8 bases not matched to a gene. The CDR3 sequence is 14 residues long. Germline CDR1 LGHNA, CDR2 YSLEER. As DNA, the CDR3 is TGCGCCAGCAGCCTAGAAAACAGGGGCGATGAGCAGTTCTTC. It encodes CASSLENRGDEQFF.

The chain combines TRBV5-4 with TRBJ2-2; no definite D call. CDR3 length: 17 amino acids. Germline V gene sequence: CDR1 SGHNT, CDR2 YYREEE (reference sequence). The germline V and J ends were trimmed by 1 base and 2 bases, with 15 bases remaining between them. In DNA form, the CDR3 reads TGTGCCAGCAGCTTGAGGTGGGGTCCGGATAACACCGGGGAGCTGTTTTTT. Protein product: CASSLRWGPDNTGELFF.

The chain has TRBV7-9 and TRBJ2-7, with TRBD1 identical over 7 bases. J was trimmed by 7 bases and V by 4 bases; bases with no gene match: 19. Looked up from germline, CDR1 is SEHNR and CDR2 is FQNEAQ (reference sequence). The CDR3 is made up of 17 amino acids. This CDR3 reads CASSSKATADRSKEQYF. The DNA for the CDR3 is TGTGCCAGCAGCTCGAAGGCAACTGCGGACAGGTCCAAGGAGCAGTACTTC. The full variable domain, rest sourced from reference TRBV7-9 and TRBJ2-7, is DTGVSQNPRHKITKRGQNVTFRCDPISEHNRLYWYRQTLGQGPEFLTYFQNEAQLEKSRLLSDRFSAERPKGSFSTLEIQRTEQGDSAMYLCASSSKATADRSKEQYFGPGTRLTVT.

The CDR3 DNA is TGTGCCAGCGGACGGTCTCTGGGAAACACCATATATTTT. Translated, it gives CASGRSLGNTIYF. V usage is TRBV2 and J usage is TRBJ1-3; D not resolved. CDR3 length equals 13 residues. The germline gives CDR1 SNHLY, CDR2 FYNNEI. With 8 bases removed from V and 4 bases from J, the gap between germline ends came to 12 bases.

This CDR3 is CASSFAPRGSGFSYEQYF. The CDR3 DNA follows: TGTGCCAGCAGCTTCGCTCCAAGGGGTAGCGGGTTCTCCTACGAGCAGTACTTC. The chain combines TRBV5-4 with TRBJ2-7; 7 nucleotides line up with TRBD2. The germline V gene encodes CDR1 SGHNT and CDR2 YYREEE (reference sequence). The CDR3 length is 18 residues. Trimming took 2 bases from V and 0 from J; bases not matched to a gene: 14.

The genes are TRBV18 and TRBJ1-4, with D possibly TRBD1 on 5 matching bases. Germline V CDR1 and CDR2: KGHSH, LQKENI. The CDR3 consists of 13 residues. The V gene lost 4 bases and the J gene lost 9 bases, with 12 bases spanning the gap. The CDR3 reads CASSLDSGKKLFF. The CDR3 bases are TGTGCCAGCTCACTAGACAGTGGGAAAAAACTGTTTTTT.

V is TRBV19 and J is TRBJ2-7, with 10 bases identical to TRBD1. V lost 5 bases, J lost 3 bases, and 7 bases stayed unmatched. The CDR3 loop spans 15 amino acids. Germline-derived CDR1 and CDR2 are LNHDA and SQIVND (reference sequence). The CDR3 loop is CASSQSGTGVYEQYF. DNA for the CDR3: TGTGCCAGTAGTCAATCCGGGACAGGGGTCTACGAGCAGTACTTC.

The DNA of the CDR3 is TGTGCCAGCTTAGTTTGGGGGGCAAGCACTGAAGCTTTCTTT. It encodes CASLVWGASTEAFF. The genes are TRBV7-9 and TRBJ1-1; possibly TRBD1 for D (6 bases). The V and J ends lost 8 bases and 4 bases respectively, with 17 bases between them. The CDR3 covers 14 residues. Per germline, CDR1 SEHNR and CDR2 FQNEAQ (reference sequence). The entire variable domain, with the rest obtained from reference TRBV7-9 and TRBJ1-1, is as follows: DTGVSQNPRHKITKRGQNVTFRCDPISEHNRLYWYRQTLGQGPEFLTYFQNEAQLEKSRLLSDRFSAERPKGSFSTLEIQRTEQGDSAMYLCASLVWGASTEAFFGQGTRLTVV.

The rearrangement uses TRBV7-2 and TRBJ1-6; tentatively, D is TRBD1 (6 bases). The CDR3 loop spans 15 amino acids. Trimming removed 1 base from V and 9 bases from J, with 13 bases in between. Germline V lookup: CDR1 SGHTA, CDR2 FQGNSA. The CDR3 coding sequence is TGTGCCAGCAGCTTAGTACAGGGAAAGGGTTCACCCCTCCACTTT. As protein: CASSLVQGKGSPLHF.

This rearrangement joins TRBV19 to TRBJ1-2; D gene ambiguous. Germline CDR1 LNHDA, CDR2 SQIVND (reference sequence). CDR3 length equals 15 residues. Trimming took 3 bases from V and 4 from J, leaving 15 bases between them. Written as DNA, the CDR3 is TGTGCCAGTAGTATCGGATTCGGCCAGGCCTATGGCTACACCTTC. Translated, it gives CASSIGFGQAYGYTF.

CDR3 bases: TGCGCCAGCAGCGCCGCGGGACCCCGCAATGAGCAGTTCTTC. Translated, it gives CASSAAGPRNEQFF. The V call is TRBV5-1, the J call TRBJ2-1; D is perhaps TRBD2 (6 bases). CDR1 and CDR2 from the germline V gene are SGHRS and YFSETQ. Trimming took 4 bases from V and 6 from J, leaving 14 bases between them. The CDR3 length is 14 residues. The whole variable domain, filled in from reference TRBV5-1 and TRBJ2-1, reads KAGVTQTPRYLIKTRGQQVTLSCSPISGHRSVSWYQQTPGQGLQFLFEYFSETQRNKGNFPGRFSGRQFSNSRSEMNVSTLELGDSALYLCASSAAGPRNEQFFGPGTRLTVL.

The chain employs TRBV9 and TRBJ2-1; the D gene is possibly TRBD1 (5 bases). V was shortened by 1 base and J by 2 bases, with 13 bases between the two germline ends. CDR3 length: 16 residues. CDR1 and CDR2 from the germline V gene are SGDLS and YYNGEE. In DNA form, the CDR3 reads TGTGCCAGCAGCGTAAATGCCAGGGCGACCTACAATGAGCAGTTCTTC. Its protein is CASSVNARATYNEQFF.

The chain carries TRBV5-6 and TRBJ2-3; TRBD2 matches at 10 bases. This CDR3 contains 17 residues. J was trimmed by 3 bases and V by 7 bases; bases with no gene match: 14. Germline V lookup: CDR1 SGHDT, CDR2 YYEEEE. The CDR3 loop is CASSRVEGAGGTDTQYF. CDR3 in DNA: TGTGCCAGCTCTAGGGTTGAGGGAGCGGGGGGGACAGATACGCAGTATTTT.

This chain connects TRBV9 to TRBJ1-1; possible D gene TRBD1, 5 bases. Germline assignment: CDR1 SGDLS and CDR2 YYNGEE. V was cut by 0 bases and J by 3 bases, with 6 bases left in between. The CDR3 has 13 residues. The chain's CDR3 is CASSVEGDTEAFF. In DNA form, the CDR3 reads TGTGCCAGCAGCGTAGAAGGGGACACTGAAGCTTTCTTT.

A single count supports this clone. The V call is TRBV5-4, the J call TRBJ1-1; D is unresolved. The CDR3 contains 15 residues. Per the germline V gene, CDR1 is SGHNT and CDR2 is YYREEE (reference sequence). With 4 bases removed from V and 3 bases from J, the gap between germline ends came to 16 bases. The DNA of the CDR3 is TGTGCCAGCAGCCCTTCCAGCAGGACTTACACTGAAGCTTTCTTT. Residues: CASSPSSRTYTEAFF.

As DNA, the CDR3 is TGTGCCAGCAGCTTAGGCGCCCCAGGGGCGCGCGGTGGCTACACCTTC. Its translation is CASSLGAPGARGGYTF. The chain couples TRBV11-1 to TRBJ1-2; possible D gene TRBD1, 6 bases. CDR1 is SGHAT, CDR2 FQDESV, per germline (reference sequence). The CDR3 contains 16 residues. V was cut by 1 base and J by 7 bases, with 19 bases left in between.

For the CDR3, the DNA is TGTGCCAGCAGCGTAGGTGGGAGGGCCACCGGGGAGCTGTTTTTT. This gives the protein CASSVGGRATGELFF. The J gene is TRBJ2-2, the V gene TRBV9; 7 nucleotides line up with TRBD2. CDR3 length equals 15 residues. Germline V lookup: CDR1 SGDLS, CDR2 YYNGEE. V was clipped by 0 bases and J by 4 bases; unmatched bases: 3. The entire variable domain, with the rest obtained from reference TRBV9 and TRBJ2-2, is as follows: DSGVTQTPKHLITATGQRVTLRCSPRSGDLSVYWYQQSLDQGLQFLIQYYNGEERAKGNILERFSAQQFPDLHSELNLSSLELGDSALYFCASSVGGRATGELFFGEGSRLTVL.

The rearrangement uses TRBV10-3 and TRBJ2-1; maybe TRBD2 (5 bases). The germline V and J ends were trimmed by 8 bases and 0 bases, with 11 bases remaining between them. This CDR3 spans 14 amino acids. The V gene's germline CDR1 is ENHRY and CDR2 SYGVKD. The CDR3 nucleotides are TGTGCCATCTCCGGGCTAGCCTCCTACAATGAGCAGTTCTTC. Its translation is CAISGLASYNEQFF.